This T cell receptor (beta chain) originates from a study of cytomegalovirus exposure and HLA in healthy donors. This CDR3 has 15 amino acids. Germline CDR1 MNHEY, CDR2 SVGAGI. The ends lost 6 bases at V and 4 bases at J; junction bases unmatched: 7. Profiling relied on immunoSEQ multiplex PCR, and the TCRdb table lists in-frame clones only, not all of them. Here the sample spans 150,000 to 250,000 clones, approximately 82% being singletons. For this clone: Its antigen is still unknown.

Study results and limitations: Reports showed the classifier diagnosing cytomegalovirus status with high specificity and sensitivity. In vitro data verified a few CMV-associated chains as specific for CMV antigens. Rare TCR sequences dominated, though some public TCRs recurred in many donors.

These donors were members of the roughly 120-subject validation cohort, a group separate from the approximately 670-subject first cohort. This chain links TRBV6-5 with TRBJ2-3, with 10 nucleotides matching TRBD2. The receptor was derived from a woman in her twenties or thirties in good health and CMV-seropositive. The sequenced sample was PBMCs. The CDR3 DNA sequence: TGTGCCAGCAGCCAAACTAGCGGGACAGCAGATACGCAGTATTTT. The encoded protein is CASSQTSGTADTQYF.